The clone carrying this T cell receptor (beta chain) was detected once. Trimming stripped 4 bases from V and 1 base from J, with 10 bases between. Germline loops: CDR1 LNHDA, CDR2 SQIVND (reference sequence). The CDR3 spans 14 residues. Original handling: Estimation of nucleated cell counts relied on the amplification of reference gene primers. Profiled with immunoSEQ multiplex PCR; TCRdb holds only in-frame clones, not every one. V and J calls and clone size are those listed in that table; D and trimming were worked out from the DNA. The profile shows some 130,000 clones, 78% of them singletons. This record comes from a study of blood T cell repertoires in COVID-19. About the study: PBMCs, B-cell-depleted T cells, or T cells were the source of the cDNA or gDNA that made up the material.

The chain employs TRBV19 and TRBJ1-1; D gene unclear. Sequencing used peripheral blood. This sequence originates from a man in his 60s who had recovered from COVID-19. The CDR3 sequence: CASSTYRQNTEAFF. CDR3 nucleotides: TGTGCCAGTAGTACGTACAGACAGAACACTGAAGCTTTCTTT.